A single sample gave rise to the 19 T cell receptor beta chains below, sequenced in a study of blood T cells in healthy people across ages. A second PCR, run for roughly 7 to 12 cycles, used a sample-barcoded 5' primer plus a J-beta primer mix. TCRdb re-called the 5' RACE reads through MiXCR, storing one row per CDR3 protein. This table has about 1.8 million distinct CDR3 sequences, around half appearing once. Sequenced material: blood. The origin of the receptors is a woman aged 40 to 55 in good health.

The chain is built from TRBV6-2 or TRBV6-3 and TRBJ2-3, with 10 bases identical to TRBD2. CDR3 size: 16 residues. After removal of 6 bases from V and 2 bases from J, the junction contained 8 bases not matched to a gene. Germline values: CDR1 MNHEY, CDR2 SVGEGT. The CDR3 nucleotides read TGTGCCAGCAGACCTACTAGCGGGGTATCCACAGATACGCAGTATTTT. Translation gives CASRPTSGVSTDTQYF.

CDR3 sequence reads: CASSSYSVTDTQYF. CDR3 DNA: TGTGCCAGCAGTTCCTACAGCGTCACAGATACGCAGTATTTT. This chain uses TRBV28 with TRBJ2-3, with D unclear. Between the trimmed V and J ends, which lost 4 bases and 2 bases, there was a span of 10 bases. In germline, CDR1 is MDHEN, CDR2 SYDVKM. The CDR3 sequence is 14 residues long.

V gene TRBV20-1 combines with J gene TRBJ2-7; the D gene could be TRBD1 or TRBD2 (5 bases each). From germline, CDR1 is DFQATT and CDR2 SNEGSKA (reference sequence). V shed 2 bases and J shed 3 bases, with 14 bases lying between them. The CDR3 spans 14 residues. CDR3 protein: CSARSGSGIYEQYF. CDR3 DNA: TGCAGTGCTAGATCAGGGTCGGGGATCTACGAGCAGTACTTC.

This chain connects TRBV20-1 to TRBJ2-3, with TRBD2 identical over 10 bases. CDR1 and CDR2 from the germline V gene are DFQATT and SNEGSKA (reference sequence). The CDR3 has 14 amino acids. J lost 8 bases, V lost 5 bases, and 10 bases had no gene match. The CDR3 region has the DNA TGCAGTGCTGAAACGGGACTAGCGAACCCTACGCAGTATTTT. Amino acid sequence: CSAETGLANPTQYF.

This clonotype was detected ten times or more. The V and J genes are TRBV10-3 and TRBJ1-2; D is possibly TRBD1 (6 bases). The CDR3 is 14 residues long. CDR1 ENHRY and CDR2 SYGVKD come from the germline V gene. Trimming shortened V by 8 bases and J by 4 bases, and 17 bases separated the two germline ends. The CDR3 here is CAIPNDRSLYGYTF. The CDR3 nucleotides read TGTGCCATCCCGAACGACAGGTCGCTCTATGGCTACACCTTC.

The chain couples TRBV7-2 to TRBJ1-4; D may be TRBD1 (6 bases). The germline V and J ends were trimmed by 5 bases and 8 bases, with 18 bases remaining between them. This CDR3 has 15 residues. Germline V gives CDR1 SGHTA, CDR2 FQGNSA. The CDR3 region is CASSIGAGEGEKLFF. CDR3 bases: TGTGCCAGCAGCATAGGGGCAGGGGAGGGCGAAAAACTGTTTTTT.

V usage is TRBV28 and J usage is TRBJ2-6; 10 positions match TRBD1. Per the germline V gene, CDR1 is MDHEN and CDR2 is SYDVKM. The CDR3 spans 17 residues. The V segment lost 5 bases and the J segment 2 bases; nucleotides outside the gene matches: 6. CDR3 in DNA: TGTGCCAGCAGTCCGACCGGGACAGGGGCTGGGGCCAACGTCCTGACTTTC. This codes for CASSPTGTGAGANVLTF.

The chain carries TRBV7-2 and TRBJ2-2; weak D call: TRBD1 (6 bases). V lost 0 bases and J 8 bases, leaving 10 bases between the germline ends. The germline V gene encodes CDR1 SGHTA and CDR2 FQGNSA. CDR3 size: 14 residues. In DNA form, the CDR3 reads TGTGCCAGCAGCTTAGCACCAGGGGTGGGGGAGCTGTTTTTT. It encodes CASSLAPGVGELFF.

The CDR3 DNA reads TGCGCCAGCAGCCAAAGCCAACAAGTTACCGGCTATGGCTACACCTTC. Protein sequence: CASSQSQQVTGYGYTF. The rearrangement links TRBV4-3 to TRBJ1-2; D uncertain. The germline gives CDR1 LGHNA, CDR2 YSLEER. The V end was cut by 2 bases, the J end by 4 bases, with 17 bases between. This CDR3 region has 16 residues.

A few counts support this clonotype. The CDR3: CASGRQISEQFF. The CDR3 nucleotides read TGTGCCAGCGGACGACAGATTAGTGAGCAGTTCTTC. This sequence joins TRBV6-2 or TRBV6-3 and TRBJ2-1, with D possibly being TRBD1 (5 bases). V was clipped by 8 bases and J by 9 bases, with 14 bases between them. The CDR3 is made up of 12 amino acids. Looked up from germline, CDR1 is MNHEY and CDR2 is SVGEGT.

This clonotype was counted many times. The chain couples TRBV20-1 to TRBJ2-3; D is ambiguous. The CDR3 is made up of 12 amino acids. Trimming removed 2 bases at V and 6 bases at J, with 9 bases between. Germline V gene sequence: CDR1 DFQATT, CDR2 SNEGSKA (reference sequence). In nucleotides, the CDR3 is TGCAGTGCTAGACCCGGTTGGGATACGCAGTATTTT. This gives the protein CSARPGWDTQYF.

This chain connects TRBV5-6 to TRBJ1-1; D gene uncertain. This CDR3 is built from 12 residues. The V end lost 5 bases, the J end lost 7 bases, and 12 bases lay between the germline ends. Germline CDR1 reads SGHDT; CDR2 reads YYEEEE. The chain's CDR3 is CASRSRWGEAFF. The DNA for the CDR3 is TGTGCCAGCAGATCCAGGTGGGGTGAAGCTTTCTTT. The complete variable domain, with remaining parts taken from reference TRBV5-6 and TRBJ1-1, reads DAGVTQSPTHLIKTRGQQVTLRCSPKSGHDTVSWYQQALGQGPQFIFQYYEEEERQRGNFPDRFSGHQFPNYSSELNVNALLLGDSALYLCASRSRWGEAFFGQGTRLTVV.

The chain carries TRBV6-6 and TRBJ2-7, with TRBD1 matching over 8 bases. Germline V gene lookup returns CDR1 MNHNY and CDR2 SVGAGI (reference sequence). This CDR3 contains 14 residues. J gave up 4 bases and V 5 bases, and 7 bases lay outside the gene matches. CDR3 amino acids: CASSRYQGAYEQYF. CDR3 coding DNA: TGTGCCAGCAGTAGATACCAGGGGGCATACGAGCAGTACTTC.

The chain joins TRBV7-6 to TRBJ2-7; the D gene is possibly TRBD2 (6 bases). There are 14 residues in the CDR3. V was trimmed by 5 bases and J by 5 bases, leaving 16 bases between them. Per germline, CDR1 SGHVS and CDR2 FNYEAQ. The CDR3 here is CASSARGGTDEQYF. The CDR3 nucleotides read TGTGCCAGCAGCGCCCGTGGAGGGACGGACGAGCAGTACTTC.

This sequence joins TRBV7-8 and TRBJ2-5; D possibly corresponds to TRBD1 (7 bases). V lost 4 bases, J lost 7 bases, and 16 bases lay in between. The CDR3 has 14 residues. Germline assignment: CDR1 SGHVS and CDR2 FQNEAQ. The CDR3 sequence: CASSSLQGRGTQYF. The DNA for the CDR3 is TGTGCCAGCAGCTCGTTACAGGGGCGGGGGACCCAGTACTTC.

There are a few counts of this clonotype. The rearrangement joins TRBV20-1 to TRBJ1-2, with D hard to call. With 7 bases removed from V and 10 bases from J, the gap between germline ends came to 22 bases. The CDR3 contains 13 residues. CDR1 is DFQATT, CDR2 SNEGSKA, per germline (reference sequence). The CDR3 region is CSVRRGFGSLYTF. The CDR3 DNA follows: TGCAGTGTGAGGCGTGGATTCGGCTCGCTCTACACCTTC.

The chain recombines TRBV6-1 with TRBJ2-7; 7 bases line up with TRBD1. CDR1 and CDR2 from the germline V gene are MNHNS and SASEGT. The CDR3 totals 13 residues. The junction had 6 bases not matched to a gene; V was cut back by 10 bases and J by 0 bases. The CDR3 region is CATSGQNSYEQYF. The CDR3 DNA is TGTGCCACCTCGGGACAGAACTCCTACGAGCAGTACTTC.

This chain uses TRBV6-5 with TRBJ2-3; 9 nucleotides match TRBD1. Per the germline V gene, CDR1 is MNHEY and CDR2 is SVGAGI. This CDR3 has 15 amino acids. Trimming cost V 10 bases and J 2 bases; bases outside gene matches: 10. CDR3 coding DNA: TGTGCCACCTCCGGAGGGACAGGGCTCACAGATACGCAGTATTTT. This encodes CATSGGTGLTDTQYF.

The chain employs TRBV10-3 and TRBJ2-7; 8 positions match TRBD1. J was trimmed by 3 bases and V by 10 bases; bases with no gene match: 8. The CDR3 extends over 13 amino acids. Germline V gives CDR1 ENHRY, CDR2 SYGVKD. In DNA form, the CDR3 reads TGTGCCACCTCGACAGGGGCATACTACGAGCAGTACTTC. This gives the protein CATSTGAYYEQYF.